The entry below gives a single TCR beta chain sequence along with its context. This record belongs to a study of blood T cell repertoires in COVID-19. Study overall: Samples taken during acute and convalescent COVID-19 were collected in the United States, Italy and Spain. Sample material is recorded as cDNA or gDNA derived from T cells, B-cell-depleted T cells, or PBMCs.

TCRdb keeps only in-frame clones here, not all; method: immunoSEQ multiplex PCR. Among 97,000 or so clones listed, approximately 78% were seen once. Material for sequencing was peripheral blood. The sequence derives from a man in his sixties with active or convalescent COVID-19.

The CDR3 coding sequence is TGTGCCAGCAGCTTACAACGAGGGAAAGCTCGTGAGCAGTTCTTC. This translates into CASSLQRGKAREQFF. The V and J genes are TRBV11-3 and TRBJ2-1; TRBD2 is a possible D gene (5 bases). The V end was cut by 2 bases, the J end by 9 bases, with 17 bases between. CDR1 and CDR2 (germline): SGHNT, YENEEA. The CDR3 is 15 amino acids.